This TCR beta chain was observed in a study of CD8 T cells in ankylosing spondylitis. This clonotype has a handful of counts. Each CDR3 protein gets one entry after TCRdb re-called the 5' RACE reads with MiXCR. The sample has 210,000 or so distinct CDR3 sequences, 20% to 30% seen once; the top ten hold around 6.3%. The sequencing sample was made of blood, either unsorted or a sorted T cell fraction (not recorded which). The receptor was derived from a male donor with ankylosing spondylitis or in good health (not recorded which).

The DNA of the CDR3 is TGCAGTGCTAGGTCACAGCTTTACGAGCAGTACTTC. Protein sequence: CSARSQLYEQYF. The J gene is TRBJ2-7, the V gene TRBV20-1; D remains unclear. The V gene lost 3 bases and the J gene lost 4 bases, with 10 bases spanning the gap. The CDR3 is made up of 12 amino acids. Per germline, CDR1 DFQATT and CDR2 SNEGSKA (reference sequence).